This TCR beta chain comes out of a study of cytomegalovirus exposure and HLA in healthy donors (dated by TCRdb to the late 2010s). Study-wide context: An earlier analysis of several hundred of the donors reported about 300 Gb of sequence data and 117 million unique TCR beta sequences obtained from 150 million to 200 million T cells. An early release covering some 640 HLA-typed donors comprised about 300 gigabases of sequencing data and roughly 85 million unique TCR sequences. Among the approximately 430 genotyped donors, approximately 81% belonged to the genetic ancestry cluster associated with self-reported Caucasian donors. The study was designed to test whether signatures of past pathogen exposure could be identified by cataloging public T cell receptors. The study profiled the T cell repertoires of 500 to 800 subjects by immunosequencing and related them to cytomegalovirus serostatus. A separate validation cohort of roughly 130 different subjects was used in addition to the 666-subject first cohort. High-throughput TCR immunosequencing, statistical association of individual TCRs with disease status, and machine learning were combined to predict cytomegalovirus infection status. A later analysis re-analyzed previously published TCR beta repertoires from roughly 600 donors and added high-resolution HLA genotyping to study TCR occurrence patterns. Rather than using new phenotypic data, the later analysis identified candidate immune exposures from TCR beta sequences and from how often those sequences occurred across donors. In an earlier analysis of 587 of the donors, high-throughput TCR beta sequencing was used to judge whether each TCR beta V gene segment behaved as functional or pseudogenic. Donor age, sex, ethnicity and CMV serostatus were compiled together with the repertoire data. In a later genetic analysis, genome-wide SNP genotypes for 398 of the 666 donors were used, and that subset was treated as a discovery cohort. All discovery cohort repertoires had been generated using a single sequencing platform. Both class I and class II loci were covered by HLA typing, at four-digit resolution. Typing coverage varied by locus: about 620-630 donors for A, B, C, DRB1 and DQB1; approximately 520 for DQA1; about 590 for DPA1; fewer than 480 for DPB1. Roughly five DR-DQ haplotypes were treated as single units for association and clustering because of strong linkage in the cohort. Among some 400 genotyped donors of the cohort, an average of approximately 220,000 unique TCR beta nucleotide sequences was sequenced per donor, of which about 19% were non-productive. General study outcomes and caveats: In this cohort, only TCR beta chains were sequenced, and detectable features were limited by the absence of alpha or paired-chain data. An association between a missense DCLRE1C variant and V-gene and J-gene trimming of TCR beta chains was found in a later genetic analysis and replicated in an independent cohort. A later analysis associated around 16,000 TCR beta sequences with specific HLA alleles at a false discovery rate of 0.05. Because the 87-base-pair reads could not distinguish some IMGT-functional V segments, including TRBV6-2 and TRBV6-3, those segments were excluded. The classifier was reported to diagnose cytomegalovirus status with high specificity and sensitivity in both the original cohort and the validation cohort. A later analysis found that HLA-associated TCR beta chains were more clonally expanded and had lower generation probabilities than equally common non-associated chains. When HLA alleles, especially DR and DQ, strongly co-occurred, attributing TCR associations to individual alleles was difficult. The authors suggested that the approach could potentially be generalized to other disease states and immunological phenotypes. In a later analysis, several top co-occurrence clusters were reported to appear linked to parvovirus B19, influenza, CMV and Epstein-Barr virus. While some public TCRs were present in many individuals, most TCR sequences turned up only very rarely across donors. Because some donors lacked HLA typing at each locus, the association tests relied only on the typed subset. According to a later analysis, TCR association rates differed among HLA loci, with DRB1 alleles showing the most associated TCRs and HLA-C alleles showing the fewest. Sequencing depth was assumed to be roughly uniform across donors in the presence/absence analyses, though that assumption may not hold. According to a later genetic analysis, donors in an Asian-associated ancestry cluster had fewer N-insertions in productive TCRs than the approximately 610-donor mean. Three of the identified cytomegalovirus-associated TCR beta chains were confirmed in vitro to be specific for cytomegalovirus antigens. A total of 150 or so TCR beta chains were listed by the study as associated with cytomegalovirus. Immune exposure information for the cohort was limited to CMV serostatus. A cluster of highly shared sequence variants was judged likely to represent a technical artifact of the sequencing pipeline. Over 15 rarely observed V segments, including chromosome 9 orphons, were excluded from the earlier analysis of about 600 of the donors because counts were too low. A further reported finding was that TCR beta sequences accurately predicted the HLA-A and HLA-B alleles for most subjects in the first cohort. Linkage disequilibrium might explain the correlated functional status among segregating V segments, but an unknown experimental factor could not be ruled out. Most CMV-associated TCR beta chains appeared to be HLA-restricted in a later analysis, and the HLA associations seemed to be driven largely by CMV exposure. In an earlier analysis of several hundred of the donors, most TCR beta V segments were observed in productive rearrangements about 90% or about 30% of the time, broadly matching IMGT annotations.

There are a few counts of this clone. Which antigen it targets is not known. No base quality values were provided; no much bigger clone lies one nucleotide off. V is clipped by 3 bases and J by 0 bases, and the sequence between their germline boundaries is 6 bases long. The germline V gene sets CDR1 to MDHEN and CDR2 to SYDVKM. Measured from the cysteine to the phenylalanine, the CDR3 is 14 residues long. This entry keeps only the CDR3 DNA: 42 bases, framed from base 1. Libraries came from the immunoSEQ multiplex PCR assay. For the multiplex PCR, a mixture combining 60 forward primers for TCR Vbeta segments and 13 reverse primers for TCR Jbeta segments was used. Amplification of the CDR3 region of rearranged TCR beta genes was performed with a multiplex PCR assay on genomic DNA. Amplified TCR beta libraries were sequenced as 87-base-pair reads on the Illumina HiSeq System. In the source study's methods: A later analysis tallied some 79 million unique TCR beta chains across the 700 or so repertoires, and 10 million to 11 million of those chains were shared by two or more donors. Raw reads were error-corrected and collapsed into unique sequences by a nearest-neighbor algorithm in which closely related sequences were merged to remove PCR and sequencing errors. Alignment of CDR3 sequences to IMGT reference sequences was used to assign V, D and J gene segments. For a sequence to be retained, a match of at least six nucleotides to both a V gene segment and a J gene segment was required. Rearrangements were called productive when the CDR3 lacked stop codons and stayed in frame with V and J; all others were non-productive. CDR3 was defined according to IMGT convention as the region running from the second conserved V-encoded cysteine to the conserved J-encoded phenylalanine. The earlier analysis of about 590 of the donors excluded sequences that lacked an unambiguous match to a single V gene segment. In an earlier analysis of 587 of the donors, a V segment was called functional when productive rearrangements were above 56.7%, and segregating when the standard deviation between donors exceeded 5%. A statistical classification framework was built for diagnosing cytomegalovirus status from the catalog of TCR beta chain sequences. A later analysis assigned V and J genes by comparing TCR nucleotide sequences with IMGT/GENE-DB human TR gene sequences. In a later analysis, CDR3 sequences and most-parsimonious VDJ recombination scenarios were assigned using the TCRdist pipeline. In a later analysis, each TCR beta chain was defined by its CDR3 amino acid sequence together with its V-gene family, and reads lacking a unique V-gene family were excluded. A later analysis removed roughly 590 highly shared, low-generation-probability nucleotide sequences to deal with suspected cross-contamination and a sequencing artifact. A later analysis calculated a clonal expansion index for each public chain from normalized within-repertoire ranks of inferred template counts. In a later analysis, generation probabilities were computed using a VDJ recombination model fitted to out-of-frame rearrangements, and the results were checked against IGoR. Hypergeometric tests were used in a later analysis to score TCR-TCR, TCR-HLA and TCR-CMV co-occurrence, with a repertoire-size bias correction applied to the TCR pairs. False discovery rates were estimated in a later analysis by permuting HLA or CMV assignments 20 times. In a later analysis, co-occurring TCRs were grouped using DBSCAN, with TCRdist sequence similarity added in when clustering inside HLA-allele-positive subsets. For co-occurrence clustering, repertoires with fewer than 30,000 or more than 120,000 public chains were excluded, along with five repertoires with anomalous nucleotide sharing. This is the immuneACCESS table as TCRdb keeps it, with only in-frame sequences that have V and J called. A part of the clones is gone; compared with another copy, unresolved V genes explain less than half, and the rest is unexplained. V and J calls plus clone size are reproduced from that table; the DNA served to infer D and trimming. The sample table shows over 150,000 clones, and about 65% are seen once. The biggest ten clones account for roughly 4.4% of the sample.

The cohort was made up of 650 to 700 healthy bone marrow donors. At the time of sampling, all cohort members were nominally healthy, though unrecorded immune exposures were likely present. The donor tested CMV seropositive and was one of the 289 seropositive cohort members. A peripheral blood sample was provided by each donor, and peripheral blood mononuclear cells were used for TCR beta sequencing. The Qiagen DNeasy Blood Extraction Kit was used to extract genomic DNA from the blood cell samples. Sequenced material: PBMCs. The V and J segments used are TRBV28 and TRBJ1-3, with no confident D gene call. The sequence was collected from a woman between 18 and 30 years old in good health and CMV-seropositive. The CDR3 is CASSFQYSGNTIYF. The base sequence is TGTGCCAGCAGTTTCCAGTACTCTGGAAACACCATATATTTT.